This T cell receptor (beta chain) stems from a study of shared clonotypes between healthy human individuals. Study context: The donors, a couple of women and three men, were aged 18 to 49. Overall study results and limits: All-four-donor shared clonotypes had higher generation probabilities than non-shared clonotypes did. Clonotype sharing among donors was thought likely to change with sequencing depth.

As handled by the study authors: Filtering was not the same, since immunoSEQ gave junction-only sequences without quality scores. Generated by immunoSEQ multiplex PCR, the TCRdb table keeps only in-frame clones and is missing some. From that table come the V and J calls and clone size; the DNA was used to work out D and trimming. The data hold approximately 2.1 million clones, with 90% to 95% observed a single time. This clone was seen once. Its matching antigen is unknown. The germline CDR1 and CDR2 sequences are SGHRS and YFSETQ. The CDR3 totals 15 residues. V gave up 2 bases and J gave up 10 bases; unmatched junction bases: 10.

What was sequenced was naive CD4+ T cells from PBMCs. Indicated subset: CD45RA+ positively selected. The receptor comes from a man in his late teens or twenties in good health. Some clones in this sample may be carry-over from other donors' samples. V usage is TRBV5-1 and J usage is TRBJ1-1; 11 bases match TRBD1. This CDR3 is CASSLNPDRGRGAFF. The CDR3 nucleotides are TGCGCCAGCAGCTTAAACCCGGACAGGGGGCGAGGAGCTTTCTTT.